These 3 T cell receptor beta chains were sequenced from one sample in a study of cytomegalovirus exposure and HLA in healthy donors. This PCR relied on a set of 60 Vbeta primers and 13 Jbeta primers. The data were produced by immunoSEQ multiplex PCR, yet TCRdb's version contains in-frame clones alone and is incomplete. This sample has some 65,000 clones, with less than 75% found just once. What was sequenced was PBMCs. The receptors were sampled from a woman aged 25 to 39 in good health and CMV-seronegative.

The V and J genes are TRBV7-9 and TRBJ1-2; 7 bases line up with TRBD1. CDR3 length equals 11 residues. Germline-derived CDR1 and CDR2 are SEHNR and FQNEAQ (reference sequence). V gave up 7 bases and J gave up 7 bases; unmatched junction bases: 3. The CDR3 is CASTRQGGYTF. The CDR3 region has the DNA TGTGCCAGCACAAGACAGGGTGGCTACACCTTC.

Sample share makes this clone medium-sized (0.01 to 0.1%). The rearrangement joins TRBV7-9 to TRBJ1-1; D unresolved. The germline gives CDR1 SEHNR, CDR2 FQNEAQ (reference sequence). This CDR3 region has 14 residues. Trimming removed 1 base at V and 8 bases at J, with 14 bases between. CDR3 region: CASSLEGVGGEAFF. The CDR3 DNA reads TGTGCCAGCAGCTTAGAAGGTGTTGGCGGGGAAGCTTTCTTT.

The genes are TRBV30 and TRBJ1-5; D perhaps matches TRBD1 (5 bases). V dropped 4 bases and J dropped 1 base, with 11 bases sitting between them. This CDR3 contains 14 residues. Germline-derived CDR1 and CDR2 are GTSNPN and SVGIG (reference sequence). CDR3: CAWTPGQSNQPQHF. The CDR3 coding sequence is TGTGCCTGGACGCCAGGGCAAAGCAATCAGCCCCAGCATTTT.